This T cell receptor (beta chain) is from a study of tumor-infiltrating lymphocytes in primary liver carcinoma. Looking at the study overall: Productive TCRbeta reads per sample were roughly 3.5 to 7.13 million, not differing by tissue.

Study outcomes and limitations: A small share of top clones, only about 7-24%, was found in all five tumor regions.

The input was 450 to 500 ng total RNA; TCR beta cDNA was made from it with a constant-region primer. ARM-PCR was slightly modified, and three nested multiplex PCR rounds with it gave rise to the TCR beta libraries. The two initial PCR rounds, approximately 10 cycles each, used TRBV1-TRBV30 forward and C-beta reverse primers. TCRdb recomputed calls from the multiplex PCR reads with MiXCR, one row per CDR3 protein. This table has more than 70,000 distinct CDR3 sequences, roughly 72% appearing once. The CDR3 runs to 14 residues. Germline V gives CDR1 MDHEN, CDR2 SYDVKM. This clonotype was seen only once. Its antigen is as yet unknown. One junction end does not reproduce the germline sequence, and a read error may be involved. Co-extraction of RNA and DNA was performed on about 20-32 mg of unsorted bulk tissue. There were five separate regions sampled from each tumor.

The clonotype was recovered from a man aged 35-49 years with primary liver carcinoma and hepatitis B virus infection. Sequences were obtained from liver tumor tissue from sampling region 1. Subset: tumor region T1, superior pole. J is TRBJ2-7 and V is TRBV28, with D uncertain. This chain's CDR3 is CASSSVMTLYERYF. In DNA, the CDR3 is TGTGCCAGCAGCTCGGTAATGACACTCTACGAGCGGTACTTC.